These T cell receptor beta chains were read from a single sample in a study of T cell responses to AZD1222 COVID-19 vaccine. Using immunoSEQ multiplex PCR, the repertoire was profiled, and TCRdb retains in-frame clones only, with some absent. Here the sample spans roughly 140,000 clones, almost 95% being singletons. The sequenced sample was peripheral blood, obtained 28 days after the second AZD1222 dose. The receptor set was obtained from an adult who received the AZD1222 COVID-19 vaccine. CDR3s include the opening cysteine and the closing phenylalanine or tryptophan. A D gene is named only where the DNA matches it firmly. The size of a clone is reported for some rows only, either as once, few or many, or as a class for expanded clones.

CDR3 protein | CDR3 DNA | D gene | clone size | J gene | V gene
CASSSGTLNSPLHF | TGTGCCAGCAGCTCCGGGACCCTAAATTCACCCCTCCACTTT | NA | NA | TRBJ1-6 | TRBV5-6
CASSLVQGAGELFF | TGTGCCAGCAGTTTGGTGCAGGGCGCCGGGGAGCTGTTTTTT | NA | once | TRBJ2-2 | TRBV28
CASSLGTGYNYGYTF | TGTGCCAGCAGCTTGGGGACAGGCTATAACTATGGCTACACCTTC | TRBD1 | NA | TRBJ1-2 | TRBV7-9
CASSLGVLAGLNTGELFF | TGTGCCAGCAGCTTAGGGGTACTAGCGGGATTGAACACCGGGGAGCTGTTTTTT | TRBD2 | NA | TRBJ2-2 | TRBV7-9
CASSRSLVAGDYGYTF | TGTGCCAGCAGCCGAAGCCTTGTGGCAGGGGACTATGGCTACACCTTC | NA | NA | TRBJ1-2 | TRBV5-6
CASSYDRVYEQYF | TGTGCCAGCAGCTACGACAGGGTCTACGAGCAGTACTTC | TRBD1 | NA | TRBJ2-7 | TRBV5-6
CASSQAGGRKNTEAFF | TGCGCCAGCAGCCAAGCGGGGGGGCGGAAGAACACTGAAGCTTTCTTT | NA | NA | TRBJ1-1 | TRBV4-1
CASSHQEGRGNTIYF | TGTGCCAGCAGCCACCAGGAGGGGCGCGGAAACACCATATATTTT | NA | NA | TRBJ1-3 | TRBV3-1/TRBV3-2
CASSQASGTEAFF | TGTGCCAGCAGCCAAGCAAGCGGCACTGAAGCTTTCTTT | NA | NA | TRBJ1-1 | TRBV7-8
CASSWGAAGELFF | TGTGCCAGCAGTTGGGGTGCGGCCGGGGAGCTGTTTTTT | NA | NA | TRBJ2-2 | TRBV12-3/TRBV12-4
CASSQVRAGNTGELFF | TGCGCCAGCAGCCAAGTACGAGCTGGAAACACCGGGGAGCTGTTTTTT | NA | NA | TRBJ2-2 | TRBV4-1
CAWSSRATRDQPQHF | TGTGCCTGGAGCTCCCGCGCAACAAGAGATCAGCCCCAGCATTTT | NA | once | TRBJ1-5 | TRBV30
CASSFTSSMNTEAFF | TGCGCCAGCAGCTTCACCTCTAGTATGAACACTGAAGCTTTCTTT | NA | once | TRBJ1-1 | TRBV5-1
CASSFYAGELFF | TGTGCCAGCAGTTTTTATGCCGGGGAGCTGTTTTTT | NA | NA | TRBJ2-2 | TRBV27
CASSQAGGSYEQYF | TGTGCCAGCAGCCAAGCCGGCGGGAGCTACGAGCAGTACTTC | TRBD2 | NA | TRBJ2-7 | TRBV3-1/TRBV3-2
CASSSGTGDTQYF | TGTGCCAGCAGTTCCGGGACCGGAGATACGCAGTATTTT | NA | NA | TRBJ2-3 | TRBV27
CASRNRGYYGYTF | TGTGCCAGCAGAAACAGGGGCTACTATGGCTACACCTTC | TRBD1 | NA | TRBJ1-2 | TRBV12-3/TRBV12-4
CASSEGGPRGSPLHF | TGTGCCAGCAGTGAAGGGGGACCTAGGGGCTCACCCCTCCACTTT | NA | NA | TRBJ1-6 | TRBV6-1
CASSVEGPRTEAFF | TGTGCCAGCAGTGTAGAAGGGCCTCGGACTGAAGCTTTCTTT | NA | NA | TRBJ1-1 | TRBV2
CASSLSFGSNEQFF | TGTGCCAGTAGCCTCAGTTTTGGGTCAAATGAGCAGTTCTTC | NA | NA | TRBJ2-1 | TRBV19
CASSLVRLKNEKLFF | TGTGCCAGCAGCTTAGTACGGTTAAAGAATGAAAAACTGTTTTTT | NA | NA | TRBJ1-4 | TRBV7-8
CASSFYRDRLKEPQHF | TGTGCCAGCAGCTTCTACCGGGACAGACTCAAGGAGCCCCAGCATTTT | TRBD1 | few | TRBJ1-5 | TRBV5-6
CSVDVTGSPLQEVSYNEQFF | TGCAGCGTTGATGTAACCGGTTCACCCCTACAGGAGGTTTCCTACAATGAGCAGTTCTTC | NA | NA | TRBJ2-1 | TRBV29-1
CASSRTVPGLAGGPTYNEQFF | TGTGCCAGCAGCCGGACCGTTCCGGGACTAGCGGGAGGGCCCACCTACAATGAGCAGTTCTTC | TRBD2 | NA | TRBJ2-1 | TRBV27
CASSQDIQGGWETQYF | TGTGCCAGCAGCCAAGATATCCAGGGAGGATGGGAGACCCAGTACTTC | NA | once | TRBJ2-5 | TRBV4-2
CASSQDDHEQFF | TGCGCCAGCAGCCAAGATGACCATGAGCAGTTCTTC | NA | NA | TRBJ2-1 | TRBV4-3
CAWSVGGASATQYF | TGTGCCTGGAGTGTGGGGGGGGCCTCCGCGACGCAGTATTTT | NA | once | TRBJ2-3 | TRBV30
CASSYSDGSTEAFF | TGTGCCAGCAGTTACTCGGACGGGAGTACTGAAGCTTTCTTT | NA | NA | TRBJ1-1 | TRBV6-5
CASDPGGFSTDTQYF | TGTGCCAGCGACCCCGGCGGATTTAGCACAGATACGCAGTATTTT | NA | NA | TRBJ2-3 | TRBV2
CASSLLWGLGQPQHF | TGTGCCAGCAGCTTACTTTGGGGCCTTGGGCAGCCCCAGCATTTT | NA | NA | TRBJ1-5 | TRBV7-2
CASSQRANYEQYF | TGCGCCAGCAGCCAGCGGGCAAACTACGAGCAGTACTTC | NA | once | TRBJ2-7 | TRBV5-1
CATSNSDSYNEQFF | TGTGCCACCAGTAATAGCGACTCCTACAATGAGCAGTTCTTC | NA | NA | TRBJ2-1 | TRBV24-1
CASSYGDRAQETQYF | TGTGCCAGCAGTTACGGGGACAGGGCCCAAGAGACCCAGTACTTC | TRBD1 | NA | TRBJ2-5 | TRBV6-2/TRBV6-3
CASRGVGFNEQFF | TGTGCCAGCAGAGGAGTTGGATTTAATGAGCAGTTCTTC | NA | many | TRBJ2-1 | TRBV6-5
CASRNRGRVGETQYF | TGTGCCAGTAGGAACAGGGGGAGAGTAGGAGAGACCCAGTACTTC | TRBD1 | once | TRBJ2-5 | TRBV19
CASTRSPGAEGTQYF | TGCGCCAGCACCCGAAGTCCAGGGGCGGAAGGGACCCAGTACTTC | NA | NA | TRBJ2-5 | TRBV4-1
CASSHMGVNEKLFF | TGCGCCAGCAGCCATATGGGAGTAAATGAAAAACTGTTTTTT | NA | NA | TRBJ1-4 | TRBV4-1
CASSPGTGRSGNTIYF | TGTGCCAGCAGCCCCGGGACAGGCCGCTCTGGAAACACCATATATTTT | TRBD1 | NA | TRBJ1-3 | TRBV3-1/TRBV3-2
CASSLQVLNTEAFF | TGCGCCAGCAGCTTACAGGTTTTGAACACTGAAGCTTTCTTT | NA | once | TRBJ1-1 | TRBV5-1
CASSENSGGFVSTGELFF | TGTGCCAGCAGTGAAAATAGCGGGGGGTTCGTCAGCACCGGGGAGCTGTTTTTT | TRBD2 | NA | TRBJ2-2 | TRBV2
CASSYTWGSYNEQFF | TGCGCCAGCAGCTACACGTGGGGCTCCTACAATGAGCAGTTCTTC | NA | NA | TRBJ2-1 | TRBV5-1
CATSDSRAGEGTDTQYF | TGTGCCACCAGTGATTCACGAGCGGGAGAGGGAACAGATACGCAGTATTTT | TRBD2 | NA | TRBJ2-3 | TRBV24-1
CASSSRSGGSRDDTQYF | TGTGCCAGCAGCTCTCGTAGCGGGGGGTCCAGAGATGATACGCAGTATTTT | TRBD2 | once | TRBJ2-3 | TRBV5-4
CASSVAGTSGLREQFF | TGTGCCAGCAGCGTAGCCGGGACTAGCGGCCTTAGGGAGCAGTTCTTC | TRBD2 | NA | TRBJ2-1 | TRBV9
CASSLQYGTGILDTQYF | TGCGCCAGCAGCCTACAGTATGGGACAGGGATACTTGATACGCAGTATTTT | TRBD1 | NA | TRBJ2-3 | TRBV4-1